What follows are 29 T cell receptor beta chains derived from one specimen sequenced in a study of cytomegalovirus exposure and HLA in healthy donors. A multiplex PCR was run with 60 Vbeta primers and 13 Jbeta primers. Assay: immunoSEQ multiplex PCR; the TCRdb copy retains only in-frame clones and omits some. This sample has 100,000 to 150,000 clones, with 65% to 75% found just once. Sequenced input: PBMCs. The receptors derive from a woman in her 50s in good health and CMV-seropositive.

J is TRBJ1-1 and V is TRBV5-1, with D possibly TRBD1 on 5 matching bases. Germline CDR1 SGHRS, CDR2 YFSETQ. Trimming cost V 1 base and J 5 bases, with 12 bases left between them. The CDR3 is 14 residues long. The CDR3 DNA reads TGCGCCAGCAGCTTGACCGAGGCAGGGACTGAAGCTTTCTTT. Its protein product is CASSLTEAGTEAFF.

V and J are TRBV5-1 and TRBJ2-7; a possible D gene is TRBD2 (6 bases). CDR3 length: 13 amino acids. Germline V lookup: CDR1 SGHRS, CDR2 YFSETQ. V lost 3 bases and J 8 bases, leaving 15 bases between the germline ends. CDR3: CASSSTVGGKQYF. The CDR3 DNA reads TGCGCCAGCAGCTCTACGGTCGGGGGAAAGCAGTACTTC. Variable domain in full (rest from reference TRBV5-1 and TRBJ2-7): KAGVTQTPRYLIKTRGQQVTLSCSPISGHRSVSWYQQTPGQGLQFLFEYFSETQRNKGNFPGRFSGRQFSNSRSEMNVSTLELGDSALYLCASSSTVGGKQYFGPGTRLTVT.

This clone was counted a few times. This chain connects TRBV11-2 to TRBJ1-2; D not certain. This CDR3 is 12 amino acids long. The germline V gene encodes CDR1 SGHAT and CDR2 FQNNGV. V gave up 7 bases and J gave up 0 bases, with 6 bases separating them. The CDR3: CASTQTNYGYTF. CDR3 sequence (DNA): TGTGCCAGCACCCAGACTAACTATGGCTACACCTTC.

The chain has TRBV7-3 and TRBJ2-3; D might be TRBD1 (6 bases). Germline CDR1 is SGHTA and CDR2 is FQGTGA. The CDR3 has 12 residues. The V gene lost 5 bases and the J gene lost 5 bases, with 8 bases spanning the gap. DNA for the CDR3: TGTGCCAGCAGCCTACAGGGAGATACGCAGTATTTT. As protein: CASSLQGDTQYF.

The gene calls are TRBV7-6 and TRBJ1-2; D is perhaps TRBD1 (5 bases). V lost 5 bases and J lost 4, with 23 bases in between. This CDR3 is 17 amino acids long. Per the germline V gene, CDR1 is SGHVS and CDR2 is FNYEAQ. This CDR3 is CASSVGQGPTPSYGYTF. The CDR3 bases are TGTGCCAGCAGCGTGGGCCAGGGCCCAACGCCTAGCTATGGCTACACCTTC.

The gene calls are TRBV27 and TRBJ1-1, with D uncertain. Germline V gene data show CDR1 as MNHEY and CDR2 as SMNVEV (reference sequence). The CDR3 length is 16 residues. V was clipped by 2 bases and J by 0 bases, with 13 bases between them. Here the CDR3 reads CASSLRSGNLNTEAFF. The CDR3 DNA reads as TGTGCCAGCAGTTTAAGGTCGGGGAACTTGAACACTGAAGCTTTCTTT.

This clone was counted a single time. V is TRBV18 and J is TRBJ2-3; 15 nucleotides match TRBD2. The CDR3 length is 16 residues. V was clipped by 3 bases and J by 5 bases; unmatched bases: 3. CDR1 and CDR2 (germline): KGHSH, LQKENI. CDR3: CASSPGLAGGEDTQYF. The CDR3 coding sequence is TGTGCCAGCTCACCGGGACTAGCGGGAGGAGAAGATACGCAGTATTTT.

The sample holds a few counts of this clone. This chain uses TRBV28 with TRBJ2-7; D possibly corresponds to TRBD1 (6 bases). The germline V gene encodes CDR1 MDHEN and CDR2 SYDVKM. Trimming removed 6 bases at V and 3 bases at J, with 15 bases between. The CDR3 sequence is 14 residues long. CDR3 protein: CASRQLTGNYEQYF. Here the CDR3 DNA reads TGTGCCAGCAGGCAACTGACAGGAAACTACGAGCAGTACTTC.

The chain joins TRBV27 to TRBJ1-1; TRBD1 agrees at 8 bases. The V gene's germline CDR1 is MNHEY and CDR2 SMNVEV (reference sequence). V was clipped by 5 bases and J by 4 bases; unmatched bases: 6. The CDR3 covers 14 residues. CDR3 sequence reads: CASSLGQGRTEAFF. CDR3 nucleotide sequence: TGTGCCAGCAGTCTAGGACAGGGTCGCACTGAAGCTTTCTTT.

V and J are TRBV6-6 and TRBJ2-4; 11 positions agree with TRBD1. CDR1 is MNHNY, CDR2 SVGAGI, per germline (reference sequence). V trimming: 6 bases; J trimming: 8 bases; junction bases outside the gene matches: 6. CDR3 size: 14 residues. The CDR3 DNA follows: TGTGCCAGCAGCCGGGACAGGGGGACGGACATTCAGTACTTC. This encodes CASSRDRGTDIQYF.

CDR3 coding DNA: TGTGCCTGGGGACAGGGGGGCATAGAAGAGACCCAGTACTTC. This codes for CAWGQGGIEETQYF. The chain couples TRBV30 to TRBJ2-5; 10 nucleotides align to TRBD1. After removal of 5 bases from V and 3 bases from J, the junction contained 6 bases not matched to a gene. The CDR3 runs to 14 residues. Germline values: CDR1 GTSNPN, CDR2 SVGIG (reference sequence).

Here the CDR3 reads CASSLPGLAGGETQYF. In nucleotides, the CDR3 is TGTGCCAGCAGCCTACCGGGACTAGCGGGAGGGGAGACCCAGTACTTC. This rearrangement joins TRBV7-9 to TRBJ2-5, with 16 nucleotides matching TRBD2. CDR1 and CDR2 (germline): SEHNR, FQNEAQ (reference sequence). CDR3 length: 16 amino acids. V dropped 5 bases and J dropped 5; count of bases not matched to a gene: 5.

The rearrangement joins TRBV4-2 to TRBJ2-1; no clear D. CDR1 and CDR2 from the germline V gene are LGHNA and YNFKEQ. V was shortened by 0 bases and J by 7 bases, with 10 bases between the two germline ends. This CDR3 is 14 amino acids long. The CDR3 region is CASSQDDDGNEQFF. In DNA, the CDR3 is TGTGCCAGCAGCCAAGATGACGACGGGAATGAGCAGTTCTTC.

V and J are TRBV5-6 and TRBJ1-6; D uncertain. CDR1 is SGHDT and CDR2 is YYEEEE in the germline V gene. The V end was cut by 5 bases, the J end by 8 bases, with 11 bases between. The CDR3 extends over 13 amino acids. CDR3 bases: TGTGCCAGCAGTTCACAGTTTGATTCACCCCTCCACTTT. This sequence encodes CASSSQFDSPLHF.

In this sample, this clone turned up a few times. The chain recombines TRBV29-1 with TRBJ2-1, with D possibly matching TRBD2 (5 bases). Trimming took 2 bases from V and 4 from J, leaving 12 bases between them. Germline CDR1 SQVTM, CDR2 ANQGSEA. The CDR3 is 14 amino acids. This CDR3 is CSVERVLDYNEQFF. CDR3 coding DNA: TGCAGCGTTGAACGCGTACTAGATTACAATGAGCAGTTCTTC.

Turning to this clone: The same CDR3 arises from other DNA sequences in this sample as well. The chain joins TRBV5-1 to TRBJ2-1, with 7 bases identical to TRBD2. Germline CDR1 and CDR2: SGHRS and YFSETQ. The trim removed 0 bases at V and 4 bases at J, leaving 4 bases unmatched. The CDR3 spans 15 residues. CDR3 bases: TGCGCCAGCAGCTTGGCAACCGGGGGGTACAATGAGCAGTTCTTC. Its translation is CASSLATGGYNEQFF.

In this sample, this clone turned up a few times. The V and J genes are TRBV5-1 and TRBJ1-2; tentatively, D is TRBD1 (5 bases). Trimming left V 0 bases short and J 0 bases short, with 15 bases between. Germline V gene data show CDR1 as SGHRS and CDR2 as YFSETQ. This CDR3 has 17 residues. CDR3 in DNA: TGCGCCAGCAGCTTGGGGGGCACCTACATCTCTAACTATGGCTACACCTTC. It encodes CASSLGGTYISNYGYTF.

This chain connects TRBV5-6 to TRBJ1-1; 10 bases map to TRBD1. The V and J ends lost 6 bases and 6 bases, in that order; junction bases with no gene match: 8. The CDR3 loop spans 14 amino acids. The V gene's germline CDR1 is SGHDT and CDR2 YYEEEE. The CDR3 DNA follows: TGTGCCAGCACCCTGACAGGGGGCGAGGCTGAAGCTTTCTTT. As protein: CASTLTGGEAEAFF.

The chain employs TRBV18 and TRBJ1-1, with TRBD1 matching over 8 bases. After removal of 6 bases from V and 1 base from J, the junction contained 7 bases not matched to a gene. CDR1 is KGHSH and CDR2 is LQKENI in the germline V gene. The CDR3 totals 15 residues. CDR3 residues: CASSLLGQGNTEAFF. CDR3 DNA sequence: TGTGCCAGCTCCCTTTTAGGACAGGGGAACACTGAAGCTTTCTTT.

Only one count was recorded for this clone. The chain is built from TRBV19 and TRBJ2-5; D is possibly TRBD2 (6 bases). The CDR3 has 14 residues. V lost 3 bases and J lost 2, with 10 bases in between. Germline loops: CDR1 LNHDA, CDR2 SQIVND (reference sequence). DNA for the CDR3: TGTGCCAGTAGTATTGGGACTGGACAAGAGACCCAGTACTTC. This encodes CASSIGTGQETQYF.

The chain recombines TRBV6-1 with TRBJ2-7; D perhaps matches TRBD1 (6 bases). Germline values: CDR1 MNHNS, CDR2 SASEGT. This CDR3 has 14 amino acids. Trimming left V 7 bases short and J 0 bases short, with 13 bases between. CDR3 protein: CASIKRDISYEQYF. The DNA for the CDR3 is TGTGCCAGCATTAAACGGGACATCTCCTACGAGCAGTACTTC.

The chain recombines TRBV2 with TRBJ1-3; no clear D gene. CDR1 is SNHLY, CDR2 FYNNEI, per germline. There are 15 residues in the CDR3. Trimming cost V 1 base and J 1 base, with 8 bases left between them. CDR3 coding DNA: TGTGCCAGCAGTGAAGTATCCAGATCTGGAAACACCATATATTTT. This translates into CASSEVSRSGNTIYF.

The rearrangement links TRBV2 to TRBJ1-4; 7 nucleotides match TRBD1. Trimming took 5 bases from V and 6 from J; bases not matched to a gene: 12. Germline V gene data show CDR1 as SNHLY and CDR2 as FYNNEI. The CDR3 runs 16 residues. The CDR3 DNA follows: TGTGCCAGCAGTATAGACGTTACAGGGGACGATGAAAAACTGTTTTTT. Its translation is CASSIDVTGDDEKLFF.

The chain recombines TRBV6-6 with TRBJ2-7; 9 bases fit TRBD2. The CDR3 consists of 15 residues. Trimming removed 2 bases from V and 2 bases from J; junction bases left unmatched: 4. In germline, CDR1 is MNHNY, CDR2 SVGAGI (reference sequence). The chain's CDR3 is CASSYRRGRAYEQYF. For the CDR3, the DNA is TGTGCCAGCAGTTACCGTCGCGGGAGGGCCTACGAGCAGTACTTC.

The chain uses TRBV28 and TRBJ2-5; D is undetermined. The germline V gene encodes CDR1 MDHEN and CDR2 SYDVKM. CDR3 size: 13 residues. V was cut by 5 bases and J by 6 bases, with 13 bases left in between. CDR3 coding DNA: TGTGCCAGCAGTCTAAAGAGCCCAAAGACCCAGTACTTC. Translated, it gives CASSLKSPKTQYF.

The chain is built from TRBV7-8 and TRBJ2-3, with D possibly being TRBD1 (5 bases). Trimming took off 5 bases at V and 6 bases at J, with 9 bases between the two ends. This CDR3 spans 12 amino acids. CDR1 and CDR2 (germline): SGHVS, FQNEAQ. The CDR3 sequence is CASSRGMDTQYF. The CDR3 DNA reads as TGTGCCAGCAGCAGGGGCATGGATACGCAGTATTTT.

Here the CDR3 DNA reads TGTGCCAGCACCATAGCGGGGGGGCCTAGAGAGACCCAGTACTTC. This codes for CASTIAGGPRETQYF. V gene TRBV7-6 combines with J gene TRBJ2-5; TRBD2 matches 11 bases. V lost 7 bases, J lost 4 bases, and 8 bases stayed unmatched. CDR3 length: 15 residues. CDR1 and CDR2 (germline): SGHVS, FNYEAQ.

The gene calls are TRBV5-1 and TRBJ1-4; TRBD1 aligns across 7 bases. The ends lost 4 bases at V and 4 bases at J; junction bases unmatched: 7. Germline CDR1 is SGHRS and CDR2 is YFSETQ. The CDR3 is made up of 15 amino acids. DNA for the CDR3: TGCGCCAGCAGCATATCGGGACAGCATAATGAAAAACTGTTTTTT. Amino acids: CASSISGQHNEKLFF.

The chain links TRBV19 to TRBJ2-2, with 7 bases fitting TRBD1. Germline trimming cut 4 bases from V and 9 bases from J; bases unmatched to any gene: 17. Germline lookup yields CDR1 LNHDA and CDR2 SQIVND (reference sequence). The CDR3 runs to 17 residues. CDR3 amino acids: CASSTGRETGWRRELFF. The DNA for the CDR3 is TGTGCCAGTAGTACTGGAAGGGAGACAGGGTGGAGGAGGGAGCTGTTTTTT.